The subject of this entry is one T cell receptor beta chain. The V and J ends lost 4 bases and 2 bases, in that order; junction bases with no gene match: 6. The CDR3 extends over 15 amino acids. Germline V gene data show CDR1 as SQVTM and CDR2 as ANQGSEA. The record originates from a study of T cells in Graves' hyperthyroidism and ophthalmopathy. RNA transcripts gave rise to amplified TCR beta CDR3 regions. An initial round of RT-PCR targeting the TCR CDR3 relied on the HTBI primer set. TCRdb re-derived calls from the multiplex PCR reads in MiXCR, one entry per CDR3 protein. The sample records some 500,000 distinct CDR3 sequences, 13% to 15% being singletons.

This chain connects TRBV29-1 to TRBJ2-7; TRBD2 matches 12 bases. This sequence was found in a woman between 18 and 29 years old with Graves' hyperthyroidism. Source material: blood. This chain's CDR3 is CSVGSGTSGPYEQYF. As DNA, the CDR3 is TGCAGCGTTGGCAGCGGGACTAGCGGGCCCTACGAGCAGTACTTC.